This note documents a single T cell receptor beta chain sequence. Its cognate antigen has yet to be identified. No clone much larger than this one lies a single base away; base qualities are absent. CDR3 length: 16 amino acids, cysteine to phenylalanine. Of all the DNA, just the CDR3 is kept, 48 bases in frame from base 1. From the germline V gene (reference sequence), CDR1 is SGHKS and CDR2 is YYEKEE. Compared with germline, V lacks 0 bases and J lacks 4 bases; bases without a gene match: 9. This entry is derived from a study of cytomegalovirus exposure and HLA in healthy donors (dated by TCRdb to 2016 to 2017). Turning to the overall study: A later analysis indicated that the roughly 120 validation repertoires were generated on the platform also employed for the roughly 720 repertoires of the first cohort. The aim of the study was to test whether cataloging public T cell receptors could identify signatures of past pathogen exposure. Along with the roughly 670-subject first cohort, a separate validation cohort of over a hundred different subjects was used. High-throughput TCR immunosequencing, statistical association of individual TCRs with disease status, and machine learning were combined to predict cytomegalovirus infection status.

Results the study describes overall, beyond this receptor: In vitro tests confirmed that a few of the cytomegalovirus-associated TCR beta chains recognize cytomegalovirus antigens. The classifier was reported to diagnose cytomegalovirus status with high specificity and sensitivity in both the original and validation cohorts. Of the cluster scores, approximately 95% were above 0 in a later analysis, which found that TCRs clustered in the first cohort also tended to co-occur in the 95 to 150 validation repertoires. The study listed 150 to 200 TCR beta chains as associated with cytomegalovirus. All 110 or so repertoires were used to score co-occurrence in the validation cohort in a later analysis, because that analysis had no HLA typing for the cohort. It was suggested by the authors that the approach could potentially be generalized to other disease states and immunological phenotypes. While some public TCRs were present in many individuals, most TCR sequences turned up only very rarely across donors.

To prepare the library, the immunoSEQ multiplex PCR assay was applied. Per the authors' processing: To diagnose cytomegalovirus status from the catalog of TCR beta chain sequences, a statistical classification framework was built. As stored in TCRdb, this immuneACCESS dataset retains in-frame rearrangements with V and J assigned. A fraction of the clones does not appear; measured against another copy, unresolved V genes explain less than half of the discrepancy, and the remainder lacks a known reason. That table gives V, J and clone size, and the DNA gave D and trimming. For this sample the table gives 150,000 to 200,000 clones, of which 70% to 90% were detected only once. The top ten hold about 2% of the sample. The donors were included in the validation cohort of 100 to 150 subjects, a group kept apart from the approximately 670-subject first cohort.

Sequenced material: PBMCs. The chain employs TRBV5-5 and TRBJ1-1, with 7 middle bases fitting TRBD1. This TCR was sampled from a man between 25 and 39 years old in good health and CMV-seropositive. The CDR3 has the sequence CASSLDPTGATTEAFF. At the DNA level, the sequence is TGTGCCAGCAGCTTGGACCCTACAGGGGCGACCACTGAAGCTTTCTTT.